This entry lists 10 T cell receptor beta chains sequenced from one sample in a study of cytomegalovirus exposure and HLA in healthy donors. The data were produced by immunoSEQ multiplex PCR, yet TCRdb's version contains in-frame clones alone and is incomplete. The table has approximately 180,000 clones, about 83% seen once. The specimen was PBMCs. Every receptor here comes from a woman aged 25 to 39 in good health and CMV-seronegative.

The chain carries TRBV18 and TRBJ2-3; TRBD2 agrees at 16 bases. This CDR3 spans 17 amino acids. CDR1 is KGHSH and CDR2 is LQKENI in the germline V gene. V shed 5 bases, J shed 2 bases, and the junction held 4 bases outside the gene matches. The CDR3 spells CASSSGTSGGATDTQYF. CDR3 sequence (DNA): TGTGCCAGCTCATCGGGGACTAGCGGGGGGGCCACAGATACGCAGTATTTT.

This clone was seen once. V gene TRBV27 combines with J gene TRBJ1-5; D unclear. Trimming took off 6 bases at V and 3 bases at J, with 9 bases between the two ends. CDR1 and CDR2 from the germline V gene are MNHEY and SMNVEV (reference sequence). The CDR3 is made up of 13 amino acids. The chain's CDR3 is CASSWQINQPQHF. CDR3 nucleotide sequence: TGTGCCAGCAGCTGGCAGATCAATCAGCCCCAGCATTTT.

The rearrangement uses TRBV4-1 and TRBJ1-5; tentative D call: TRBD1 (5 bases). Germline CDR1 and CDR2: MGHRA and YSYEKL. The CDR3 is made up of 13 amino acids. Trimming pared 0 bases from V and 13 bases from J, leaving 13 bases between. CDR3 coding DNA: TGCGCCAGCAGCCAAGAGGGATTGGGGCCGCAGCATTTT. It is translated as CASSQEGLGPQHF.

The chain has TRBV25-1 and TRBJ2-7; 13 bases line up with TRBD2. Unmatched junction bases numbered 1, after V lost 0 bases and J lost 5 bases. CDR1 is MGHDK, CDR2 SYGVNS, per germline. There are 15 residues in the CDR3. CDR3: CASSEYGLAGDEQYF. CDR3 bases: TGTGCCAGCAGTGAATACGGACTAGCGGGGGACGAGCAGTACTTC.

In DNA form, the CDR3 reads TGTGCCAGCAGTGTCGAAGGACTTAATGAAAAACTGTTTTTT. Translating gives CASSVEGLNEKLFF. The rearrangement uses TRBV2 and TRBJ1-4; D is ambiguous. The V and J ends lost 4 bases and 4 bases respectively, with 10 bases between them. The CDR3 contains 14 residues. Germline values: CDR1 SNHLY, CDR2 FYNNEI.

This rearrangement joins TRBV5-1 to TRBJ2-1; 9 nucleotides line up with TRBD2. This CDR3 has 18 amino acids. CDR1 and CDR2 from the germline V gene are SGHRS and YFSETQ. V lost 0 bases, J lost 10 bases, and 17 bases stayed unmatched. The CDR3 DNA reads as TGCGCCAGCAGCTTGGTAGGAAGCGGGGGGCTCTTAAGTAGGGAGCAGTTCTTC. This translates into CASSLVGSGGLLSREQFF.

This clone was observed a handful of times. V usage is TRBV7-9 and J usage is TRBJ1-2, with 9 bases that match TRBD1. The length of the CDR3 is 13 residues. Germline V gene sequence: CDR1 SEHNR, CDR2 FQNEAQ (reference sequence). J was trimmed by 5 bases and V by 4 bases; bases with no gene match: 2. The CDR3 is CASSSTGGYGYTF. The CDR3 DNA sequence: TGTGCCAGCAGCTCGACAGGGGGATATGGCTACACCTTC.

In this sample, this clone turned up a few times. V usage is TRBV5-1 and J usage is TRBJ1-1; 7 bases align to TRBD1. The CDR3 is made up of 14 amino acids. The germline CDR1 and CDR2 sequences are SGHRS and YFSETQ. J gave up 7 bases and V 4 bases, and 10 bases lay outside the gene matches. The CDR3 DNA follows: TGCGCCAGCAGCCCGATGACAGGGAGTAATGAAGCTTTCTTT. It codes for CASSPMTGSNEAFF.

The chain is built from TRBV5-1 and TRBJ2-3; perhaps TRBD1 as D (6 bases). This CDR3 contains 14 residues. CDR1 SGHRS and CDR2 YFSETQ come from the germline V gene. Between the trimmed V and J ends, which lost 3 bases and 8 bases, there was a span of 16 bases. CDR3 sequence: CASSSPGAAATQYF. CDR3 DNA: TGCGCCAGCAGCTCTCCAGGGGCCGCGGCTACGCAGTATTTT. Using reference TRBV5-1 and TRBJ2-3 for the parts outside the CDR3, the full variable domain is KAGVTQTPRYLIKTRGQQVTLSCSPISGHRSVSWYQQTPGQGLQFLFEYFSETQRNKGNFPGRFSGRQFSNSRSEMNVSTLELGDSALYLCASSSPGAAATQYFGPGTRLTVL.

The chain links TRBV2 to TRBJ2-6, with unresolved D. The CDR3 loop spans 15 amino acids. Per germline, CDR1 SNHLY and CDR2 FYNNEI. V was trimmed by 1 base and J by 0 bases, leaving 4 bases between them. The CDR3 DNA sequence: TGTGCCAGCAGTGAAGTATTCTCTGGGGCCAACGTCCTGACTTTC. This translates into CASSEVFSGANVLTF.